The source of this T cell receptor (beta chain) is a study of blood T cell repertoires in COVID-19. About the study: The United States, Italy and Spain provided the acute and convalescent COVID-19 samples. The cDNA or gDNA used as material had been derived from T cells, B-cell-depleted T cells, or PBMCs.

The V and J ends lost 4 bases and 5 bases, in that order; junction bases with no gene match: 9. The CDR3 spans 16 residues. Germline-derived CDR1 and CDR2 are MGHRA and YSYEKL. Original processing notes: By means of reference gene primer amplification, nucleated cell counts were estimated. Libraries were prepared by immunoSEQ multiplex PCR; TCRdb keeps only in-frame clonotypes and omits some of them. That table gives V, J and clone size, and the DNA gave D and trimming. The data contain about 98,000 clones, about four fifths of them singletons. The genes are TRBV4-1 and TRBJ2-7, with 12 bases fitting TRBD1. The sequence was collected from a man in his 70s with acute or convalescent COVID-19. The sample comprised peripheral blood. The DNA of the CDR3 is TGCGCCAGCAGCCGCAAGTCCGGGACAGGGGGCCACGAGCAGTACTTC. Amino acids: CASSRKSGTGGHEQYF.